This TCR beta chain derives from a study of OX40 agonist ivuxolimab in advanced cancers. Overall study results and limits: Researchers did not determine the expanded peripheral T cells' antigen specificity. Also present in some nonresponders was a low level of normalized T-cell clonal expansion.

The V end was cut by 4 bases, the J end by 4 bases, with 7 bases between. CDR1 is MRHNA, CDR2 SNTAGT, per germline. The CDR3 has 13 amino acids. Using immunoSEQ multiplex PCR, the repertoire was profiled, and TCRdb retains in-frame clones only, with some absent. The sample includes 150,000 to 190,000 clones, roughly 94% of them seen just once. Comments on this clone: The target antigen is unknown.

The source is an adult with an advanced solid tumor such as melanoma, head and neck, liver or kidney cancer. Sample: CD4+ or CD8+ T cells sorted from blood, taken in a trial of the OX40 agonist ivuxolimab. The genes are TRBV6-4 and TRBJ2-2; no firm D call. CDR3 amino acids: CASSGVGTGELFF. The CDR3, as DNA: TGTGCCAGCAGTGGAGTGGGCACCGGGGAGCTGTTTTTT.